Here is one TCR beta chain with its context. Antigen: not known. These data come from a study of T cell responses to AZD1222 COVID-19 vaccine. Across the whole study: Second doses were pooled across both intervals (about 4 or about 12 weeks). General study findings and limits: Most donors were white British and more were female, and clonal diversity was possibly underestimated.

The CDR3 sequence is 15 residues long. Trimming removed 3 bases from V and 4 bases from J; junction bases left unmatched: 6. Germline V gene lookup returns CDR1 KGHDR and CDR2 SFDVKD. Profiled with immunoSEQ multiplex PCR; TCRdb holds only in-frame clones, not every one. The sample comprises 100,000 to 150,000 clones, around 89% of which are singletons, and roughly 1.5% rests with the top ten. This clonotype was obtained from an adult in good health. The material was peripheral blood, obtained on day 0 of AZD1222 vaccination. The V call is TRBV24-1, the J call TRBJ2-7, with TRBD1 matching 9 bases. The DNA of the CDR3 is TGTGCCACCAGTGATCCCGGGACAGGGAATTACGAGCAGTACTTC. As protein: CATSDPGTGNYEQYF.